The entry that follows covers one T cell receptor (beta chain) sequence. Antigen unknown. Each sorted subset replicate got 200 ng genomic DNA, tens of thousands of genomes. Only in-frame clones appear in the TCRdb table, and some are missing; sequencing was by immunoSEQ multiplex PCR. This sample has roughly 2 million clones; approximately 94% occur once, and the top ten carry 0.1% to 0.15%. These data are taken from a study of shared clonotypes between healthy human individuals. Study-level findings and limits: Several donors shared about 4.8% of their naive CD4 clonotypes. Richness estimates generally favored naive over memory subsets. In this cohort, only blood was sampled, and tissue repertoires likely differ.

Per germline, CDR1 KGHSH and CDR2 LQKENI. The CDR3 has 14 residues. With 3 bases removed from V and 6 bases from J, the gap between germline ends came to 12 bases. This chain uses TRBV18 with TRBJ1-5; D gene ambiguous. Specimen: naive CD4+ T cells sorted from blood. Subset reported: CD45RA+ positively selected. This receptor was taken from a man aged 18-30 years in good health. The CDR3 nucleotides are TGTGCCAGCTCACCCGGAACCCTGAGTCAGCCCCAGCATTTT. This sequence encodes CASSPGTLSQPQHF.